This TCR beta chain was sequenced during a study of T cell responses to AZD1222 COVID-19 vaccine. In germline, CDR1 is LNHNV, CDR2 YYDKDF (reference sequence). This CDR3 is built from 15 residues. The germline V and J ends were trimmed by 5 bases and 3 bases, with 16 bases remaining between them. Here immunoSEQ multiplex PCR was the method, and the copy in TCRdb shows in-frame clones only, minus some. The sample includes about 160,000 clones, 88% of them seen just once. The sequence was collected from an adult who received the AZD1222 COVID-19 vaccine. This specimen was peripheral blood, taken 28 days after the second AZD1222 dose. The V call is TRBV15, the J call TRBJ1-1; weak D call: TRBD1 (6 bases). The CDR3 loop reads CATSDGKGGDTEAFF. The DNA for the CDR3 is TGTGCCACCAGCGATGGGAAAGGGGGTGACACTGAAGCTTTCTTT.